The 27 T cell receptor beta chains below were found in one sample sequenced in a study of Graves' ophthalmopathy and Graves' hyperthyroidism. The authors amplified TCR beta CDR3 regions from RNA transcripts. The first round was an RT-PCR with HTBI primers, and the second round was a multiplex PCR. In TCRdb, the multiplex PCR reads were re-called with MiXCR into one record per CDR3 protein. The repertoire consists of roughly 220,000 distinct CDR3 sequences, with about 47% occurring once and the leading ten covering around 47%. Material for sequencing was peripheral blood. These receptor sequences come from an adult man with Graves' ophthalmopathy.

To note about this clonotype: The conserved final phenylalanine or tryptophan is absent from the CDR3, which likely points to a read error. The chain couples TRBV20-1 to TRBJ1-1; tentatively, D is TRBD1 (6 bases). The CDR3 loop spans 12 amino acids. CDR1 is DFQATT, CDR2 SNEGSKA, per germline (reference sequence). V gave up 2 bases and J gave up 4 bases, with 8 bases separating them. CDR3 DNA sequence: TGCAGTGCTAGAACAGGGCTCACTGAAGCTTTCCTT. Translation gives CSARTGLTEAFL.

The rearrangement links TRBV20-1 to TRBJ2-5; 9 nucleotides line up with TRBD2. In germline, CDR1 is DFQATT, CDR2 SNEGSKA (reference sequence). The length of the CDR3 is 15 residues. Trimming at V came to 4 bases and at J to 2 bases, leaving 8 bases not matched to a gene. This chain's CDR3 is CSAMGVSGGQETQYF. The CDR3 DNA reads as TGCAGTGCTATGGGGGTTAGCGGGGGACAAGAGACCCAGTACTTC.

The chain joins TRBV4-1 to TRBJ2-5; TRBD1 agrees at 8 bases. Germline assignment: CDR1 MGHRA and CDR2 YSYEKL. Trimming at V came to 0 bases and at J to 2 bases, leaving 11 bases not matched to a gene. The CDR3 extends over 18 amino acids. The CDR3 DNA follows: TGCGCCAGCAGCCAAGAAGGCAGGGGGCGTGTAGGTCAAGAGACCCAGTACTTC. This codes for CASSQEGRGRVGQETQYF.

This clonotype was seen only once. The rearrangement joins TRBV24-1 to TRBJ2-2; 12 nucleotides line up with TRBD1. CDR1 and CDR2 from the germline V gene are KGHDR and SFDVKD. The CDR3 is 18 residues long. V lost 7 bases, J lost 4 bases, and 12 bases stayed unmatched. The CDR3 sequence: CATSRPGQGAAFTGELFF. Written as DNA, the CDR3 is TGTGCCACCAGCCGACCGGGACAGGGGGCTGCTTTCACCGGGGAGCTGTTTTTT.

The CDR3: CASQQELSGANVLTF. The CDR3 region has the DNA TGTGCCAGCCAGCAAGAGCTCTCTGGGGCCAACGTCCTGACTTTC. The rearrangement uses TRBV6-5 and TRBJ2-6; the D is unclear. Germline V gives CDR1 MNHEY, CDR2 SVGAGI. The length of the CDR3 is 15 residues. Trimming left V 8 bases short and J 0 bases short, with 11 bases between.

As for this clonotype: The junction and the germline gene differ at one end; a read error may be behind it. The V and J genes are TRBV20-1 and TRBJ2-7; D might be TRBD1 (6 bases). The CDR3 has 13 amino acids. Germline-derived CDR1 and CDR2 are DFQATT and SNEGSKA (reference sequence). The CDR3 sequence: CSAKDSASYEQCF. CDR3 sequence (DNA): TGCAGTGCTAAGGACAGTGCCTCCTACGAGCAGTGCTTC.

The chain recombines TRBV12-3 or TRBV12-4 with TRBJ1-2; unclear D gene. CDR3 length equals 12 residues. Trimming removed 3 bases at V and 7 bases at J, with 9 bases between. The CDR3 spells CASSLSGVGYTF. In DNA form, the CDR3 reads TGTGCCAGCAGTTTGAGCGGGGTTGGCTACACCTTC.

The genes are TRBV6-1 and TRBJ2-2, with 9 bases matching TRBD1. Germline V gene lookup returns CDR1 MNHNS and CDR2 SASEGT. The junction had 8 bases not matched to a gene; V was cut back by 5 bases and J by 4 bases. This CDR3 is 16 amino acids long. CDR3 residues: CASSQGTGTFTGELFF. In nucleotides, the CDR3 is TGTGCCAGCAGTCAGGGGACAGGGACCTTCACCGGGGAGCTGTTTTTT.

This clonotype turned up a few times. This chain links TRBV12-3 or TRBV12-4 with TRBJ1-2; D remains ambiguous. The ends were cut back, 4 bases at V and 8 bases at J, with 17 bases in the middle. This CDR3 has 14 amino acids. The CDR3 region has the DNA TGTGCCAGCAGTTATCAGGTCCCGCGAGGAGGCTACACCTTC. Translating it yields CASSYQVPRGGYTF.

This clonotype was counted only a few times. CDR3 amino acids: CASSPELMGSYGYTF. DNA of the CDR3: TGTGCCAGCAGCCCCGAACTTATGGGGAGCTATGGCTACACCTTC. V gene TRBV7-6 combines with J gene TRBJ1-2; D is undetermined. In germline, CDR1 is SGHVS, CDR2 FNYEAQ. V gave up 5 bases and J gave up 4 bases, with 17 bases separating them. The CDR3 runs 15 residues.

V and J are TRBV24-1 and TRBJ2-7; 9 bases align to TRBD1. CDR1 KGHDR and CDR2 SFDVKD come from the germline V gene. The CDR3 is made up of 14 amino acids. V was pared by 12 bases and J by 7 bases, with 15 bases of the junction left unmatched. CDR3 region: CAWSFDRGSWEQYF. CDR3 coding DNA: TGTGCCTGGAGTTTCGACAGGGGGAGTTGGGAGCAGTACTTC.

The chain joins TRBV25-1 to TRBJ1-2; 12 bases map to TRBD1. CDR1 MGHDK and CDR2 SYGVNS come from the germline V gene. This CDR3 has 14 residues. With 6 bases clipped from V and 4 bases from J, the junction kept 3 bases outside the gene matches. As DNA, the CDR3 is TGTGCCAGCAGCCGGGACAGGGGGCTCTATGGCTACACCTTC. The encoded protein is CASSRDRGLYGYTF.

This clonotype has a handful of counts. The rearrangement joins TRBV29-1 to TRBJ1-1; D gene unclear. From germline, CDR1 is SQVTM and CDR2 ANQGSEA. The CDR3 spans 11 residues. Trimming removed 7 bases at V and 5 bases at J, with 11 bases between. This CDR3 reads CSGSSGTEAFF. In DNA, the CDR3 is TGCAGCGGGTCCAGTGGAACTGAAGCTTTCTTT.

This clonotype has only one observation. The V and J genes are TRBV19 and TRBJ2-2; TRBD1 matches at 7 bases. Germline V gene lookup returns CDR1 LNHDA and CDR2 SQIVND (reference sequence). The V and J ends lost 3 bases and 5 bases, in that order; junction bases with no gene match: 9. The CDR3 sequence is 16 residues long. The chain's CDR3 is CASSIGTAGRTGELFF. The CDR3 coding sequence is TGTGCCAGTAGTATTGGGACAGCCGGGCGGACCGGGGAGCTGTTTTTT.

This clonotype was recorded a few times. This chain links TRBV7-9 with TRBJ1-1, with D possibly being TRBD1 (5 bases). The germline V and J ends were trimmed by 10 bases and 0 bases, with 9 bases remaining between them. Per germline, CDR1 SEHNR and CDR2 FQNEAQ (reference sequence). The CDR3 consists of 12 residues. CDR3 sequence reads: CATGKMNTEAFF. Here the CDR3 DNA reads TGTGCCACAGGGAAAATGAACACTGAAGCTTTCTTT.

The J gene is TRBJ2-3, the V gene TRBV19; D not certain. V shed 3 bases and J shed 0 bases, with 10 bases lying between them. CDR1 is LNHDA, CDR2 SQIVND, per germline (reference sequence). There are 15 residues in the CDR3. The CDR3 is CASSMVTGSTDTQYF. CDR3 nucleotide sequence: TGTGCCAGTAGTATGGTAACCGGTAGCACAGATACGCAGTATTTT.

The rearrangement links TRBV6-5 to TRBJ1-2, with a weak D call TRBD1 (5 bases). V gave up 6 bases and J gave up 0 bases, with 11 bases separating them. Germline CDR1 MNHEY, CDR2 SVGAGI. CDR3 length equals 14 residues. Here the CDR3 DNA reads TGTGCCAGCAGGGGACGGCTTACTAACTATGGCTACACCTTC. Encoded protein: CASRGRLTNYGYTF.

The sample holds a few counts of this clonotype. The V gene is TRBV5-1, the J gene TRBJ2-2; the D gene could be TRBD1 or TRBD2 (5 bases each). V shed 1 base and J shed 3 bases, with 7 bases lying between them. The germline V gene encodes CDR1 SGHRS and CDR2 YFSETQ. The CDR3 is made up of 14 amino acids. The CDR3, as DNA: TGCGCCAGCAGCTTGAGAGGGGACACCGGGGAGCTGTTTTTT. Translating it yields CASSLRGDTGELFF.

This clonotype was counted only a few times. J is TRBJ2-7 and V is TRBV29-1, with D tentatively TRBD1 (6 bases). Trimming removed 2 bases at V and 2 bases at J, with 16 bases between. The CDR3 has 15 residues. Germline loops: CDR1 SQVTM, CDR2 ANQGSEA. CDR3 sequence reads: CSVESFWQGTYEQYF. CDR3 DNA: TGCAGCGTTGAATCATTTTGGCAGGGGACCTACGAGCAGTACTTC.

The V gene is TRBV4-1, the J gene TRBJ1-2; D is perhaps TRBD1 (6 bases). The CDR3 has 16 amino acids. The V gene's germline CDR1 is MGHRA and CDR2 YSYEKL. Trimming stripped 0 bases from V and 7 bases from J, with 18 bases between. This CDR3 is CASSQDGGQVKRGYTF. As DNA, the CDR3 is TGCGCCAGCAGCCAAGATGGGGGCCAGGTCAAGCGTGGCTACACCTTC.

CDR3 nucleotides: TGTGCCAGCAGCTTAGTCCCTTTCAGAAAAGGTGGAAACACCATATATTTT. It encodes CASSLVPFRKGGNTIYF. This chain links TRBV11-2 with TRBJ1-3; D call uncertain. The CDR3 sequence is 17 residues long. Trimming pared 1 base from V and 3 bases from J, leaving 16 bases between. Germline V CDR1 and CDR2: SGHAT, FQNNGV.

This chain connects TRBV7-8 to TRBJ1-1, with D maybe TRBD1 (6 bases). The CDR3 runs 19 residues. Looked up from germline, CDR1 is SGHVS and CDR2 is FQNEAQ. V was clipped by 1 base and J by 4 bases, with 25 bases between them. The CDR3 here is CASSLVGQGRGGGRTEAFF. CDR3 sequence (DNA): TGTGCCAGCAGCTTAGTGGGGCAGGGGAGGGGAGGAGGACGCACTGAAGCTTTCTTT.

The chain carries TRBV5-1 and TRBJ2-6; 12 nucleotides line up with TRBD1. Looked up from germline, CDR1 is SGHRS and CDR2 is YFSETQ. V was clipped by 6 bases and J by 11 bases; unmatched bases: 6. The CDR3 is 14 amino acids. The DNA of the CDR3 is TGCGCCAGCACCCCCGGGACAGGGGGCTACGTCCTGACTTTC. Translating gives CASTPGTGGYVLTF.

This clonotype has a handful of counts. The rearrangement uses TRBV5-4 and TRBJ1-2; D ambiguous. Trimming cost V 10 bases and J 2 bases, with 15 bases left between them. The CDR3 spans 13 residues. Germline V gene sequence: CDR1 SGHNT, CDR2 YYREEE (reference sequence). The DNA for the CDR3 is TGTGCCTCCAGTGATAAAAACAACTATGGCTACACCTTC. Its protein is CASSDKNNYGYTF.

This chain uses TRBV25-1 with TRBJ2-1, with 14 bases that match TRBD2. With V trimmed by 5 bases and J by 8 bases, 5 bases remained unmatched. The germline gives CDR1 MGHDK, CDR2 SYGVNS. The CDR3 spans 15 residues. The chain's CDR3 is CASSSPGLAGDEQFF. In nucleotides, the CDR3 is TGTGCCAGCAGTTCCCCGGGACTAGCGGGAGATGAGCAGTTCTTC.

This clonotype was observed once. V gene TRBV2 combines with J gene TRBJ2-2, with 8 bases matching TRBD1. CDR1 and CDR2 (germline): SNHLY, FYNNEI. CDR3 length: 17 amino acids. With V trimmed by 8 bases and J by 0 bases, 11 bases remained unmatched. This chain's CDR3 is CASSPTRQGTNTGELFF. The CDR3 region has the DNA TGTGCCAGCTCACCAACACGACAGGGGACGAACACCGGGGAGCTGTTTTTT.

There are many counts of this clonotype. The chain uses TRBV15 and TRBJ2-5, with D possibly being TRBD1 (7 bases). Between the trimmed V and J ends, which lost 3 bases and 2 bases, there was a span of 13 bases. CDR1 is LNHNV and CDR2 is YYDKDF in the germline V gene (reference sequence). This CDR3 contains 15 residues. CDR3 in DNA: TGTGCCACCAGCAGGGGGGGACAGTCACAAGAGACCCAGTACTTC. Translated: CATSRGGQSQETQYF.